The 20 T cell receptor beta chains below all came from one sample that was sequenced in a study of blood T cell repertoires in COVID-19. The repertoire was sequenced with immunoSEQ multiplex PCR; TCRdb's copy has only in-frame clones and lacks some. The table has just over 150,000 clones, roughly 88% seen once; the top ten hold approximately 10%. Material for sequencing was peripheral blood. The receptors derive from a woman aged 45-65 years with acute or convalescent COVID-19.

The chain recombines TRBV6-1 with TRBJ1-5; 7 nucleotides align to TRBD1. V was pared by 3 bases and J by 3 bases, with 5 bases of the junction left unmatched. This CDR3 region has 15 residues. Germline V CDR1 and CDR2: MNHNS, SASEGT. CDR3 region: CASSETGSFNQPQHF. CDR3 DNA sequence: TGTGCCAGCAGTGAGACAGGGTCTTTCAATCAGCCCCAGCATTTT.

V and J are TRBV7-9 and TRBJ1-1, with D maybe TRBD1 (6 bases). The germline V gene encodes CDR1 SEHNR and CDR2 FQNEAQ (reference sequence). Trimming took 5 bases from V and 3 from J, leaving 13 bases between them. The CDR3 is 14 amino acids. The chain's CDR3 is CASSRPNRDTEAFF. DNA of the CDR3: TGTGCCAGCAGCCGACCGAACAGGGACACTGAAGCTTTCTTT.

CDR3 sequence: CASSPTLGGTGGHAIKKSSYEQYF. CDR3 coding DNA: TGTGCCAGCAGCCCCACTCTCGGGGGGACAGGGGGACACGCCATCAAGAAGAGCTCCTACGAGCAGTACTTC. This rearrangement joins TRBV7-8 to TRBJ2-7; 11 nucleotides align to TRBD1. J was trimmed by 0 bases and V by 5 bases; bases with no gene match: 30. CDR1 is SGHVS and CDR2 is FQNEAQ in the germline V gene. This CDR3 comprises 24 residues.

The chain employs TRBV5-4 and TRBJ2-7; 7 bases are a match to TRBD1. With V trimmed by 4 bases and J by 2 bases, 9 bases remained unmatched. This CDR3 spans 15 amino acids. Germline-derived CDR1 and CDR2 are SGHNT and YYREEE (reference sequence). DNA for the CDR3: TGTGCCAGCAGCGCCGGACAGGTGAAAACCTACGAGCAGTACTTC. Its translation is CASSAGQVKTYEQYF. The full variable domain, rest sourced from reference TRBV5-4 and TRBJ2-7, is ETGVTQSPTHLIKTRGQQVTLRCSSQSGHNTVSWYQQALGQGPQFIFQYYREEENGRGNFPPRFSGLQFPNYSSELNVNALELDDSALYLCASSAGQVKTYEQYFGPGTRLTVT.

This clone has a handful of counts. This sequence joins TRBV2 and TRBJ2-5; 12 bases fit TRBD2. Germline assignment: CDR1 SNHLY and CDR2 FYNNEI. Germline trimming cut 7 bases from V and 9 bases from J; bases unmatched to any gene: 9. The CDR3 length is 14 residues. The CDR3 DNA is TGTGCCAGCACCCCTGGACTAGCGGGGAAGGCCCAGTACTTC. Translation gives CASTPGLAGKAQYF. Supplemented by reference TRBV2 and TRBJ2-5, the full variable domain reads EPEVTQTPSHQVTQMGQEVILRCVPISNHLYFYWYRQILGQKVEFLVSFYNNEISEKSEIFDDQFSVERPDGSNFTLKIRSTKLEDSAMYFCASTPGLAGKAQYFGPGTRLLVL.

CDR3 DNA: TGTGCCATCAGTGAGCGGGACAATGAGCAGTTCTTC. Translation gives CAISERDNEQFF. The chain is built from TRBV10-3 and TRBJ2-1; no clear D. The V and J ends lost 2 bases and 5 bases respectively, with 4 bases between them. This CDR3 contains 12 residues. Germline V gene sequence: CDR1 ENHRY, CDR2 SYGVKD.

The V and J genes are TRBV7-2 and TRBJ1-3; D call uncertain. Trimming pared 7 bases from V and 0 bases from J, leaving 22 bases between. The V gene's germline CDR1 is SGHTA and CDR2 FQGNSA. This CDR3 is 18 amino acids long. The CDR3 DNA sequence: TGTGCCAGCAATACCAACCAGGAGGCAGAGAGCTCTGGAAACACCATATATTTT. Translated: CASNTNQEAESSGNTIYF.

The chain combines TRBV19 with TRBJ2-5; 11 nucleotides agree with TRBD1. The CDR3 has 16 residues. The germline V gene encodes CDR1 LNHDA and CDR2 SQIVND (reference sequence). Trimming at V came to 5 bases and at J to 4 bases, leaving 9 bases not matched to a gene. CDR3 DNA: TGTGCCAGTAGTGCCACCGGGACAGGGGGGAGAGAGACCCAGTACTTC. Translation: CASSATGTGGRETQYF.

V is TRBV12-3 or TRBV12-4 and J is TRBJ1-1; D perhaps matches TRBD1 (6 bases). V lost 2 bases and J lost 3, with 7 bases in between. The CDR3 contains 13 residues. This chain's CDR3 is CASSLNRDTEAFF. The CDR3, as DNA: TGTGCCAGCAGTTTAAACAGGGACACTGAAGCTTTCTTT.

The chain couples TRBV7-2 to TRBJ2-5; 7 nucleotides line up with TRBD2. Germline assignment: CDR1 SGHTA and CDR2 FQGNSA. CDR3 length equals 15 residues. V gave up 0 bases and J gave up 2 bases; unmatched junction bases: 3. The CDR3, as DNA: TGTGCCAGCAGCTTAGCGCGCGGGGGACAAGAGACCCAGTACTTC. Encoded protein: CASSLARGGQETQYF.

Regarding this clone: Distinct nucleotide sequences in the sample also encode this CDR3. The V call is TRBV18, the J call TRBJ2-7; TRBD1 matches 7 bases. The CDR3 is 15 amino acids. Germline V CDR1 and CDR2: KGHSH, LQKENI. V gave up 0 bases and J gave up 2 bases; unmatched junction bases: 4. CDR3 sequence (DNA): TGTGCCAGCTCACCACCGGGCCAGGGGGCCTACGAGCAGTACTTC. This sequence encodes CASSPPGQGAYEQYF.

In nucleotides, the CDR3 is TGTGCCAGTAGTTCCAGGGGGTACCAAGAGACCCAGTACTTC. Protein product: CASSSRGYQETQYF. V usage is TRBV19 and J usage is TRBJ2-5; 7 nucleotides align to TRBD1. The V gene end was trimmed by 5 bases and the J gene end by 0 bases; junction bases not matched to a gene: 3. This CDR3 comprises 14 residues. Germline values: CDR1 LNHDA, CDR2 SQIVND (reference sequence).

V gene TRBV29-1 combines with J gene TRBJ2-4, with TRBD1 matching 9 bases. The CDR3 spans 12 residues. Looked up from germline, CDR1 is SQVTM and CDR2 is ANQGSEA. V dropped 8 bases and J dropped 8; count of bases not matched to a gene: 7. This chain's CDR3 is CSSQGASDIQYF. The CDR3 nucleotides are TGCAGCTCACAGGGGGCTTCGGACATTCAGTACTTC.

This clone has only a few counts. V is TRBV2 and J is TRBJ2-1; TRBD1 might be the D (6 bases). Trimming took off 7 bases at V and 5 bases at J, with 12 bases between the two ends. From germline, CDR1 is SNHLY and CDR2 FYNNEI. The CDR3 has 13 residues. The DNA of the CDR3 is TGTGCCAGCACCCGGGACAATAACAATGAGCAGTTCTTC. Translated: CASTRDNNNEQFF.

The CDR3 coding sequence is TGTGCCAACAGTGGACAGGGTACTGGGGCCAACGTCCTGACTTTC. It is translated as CANSGQGTGANVLTF. This rearrangement joins TRBV3-1 (or the pseudogene TRBV3-2) to TRBJ2-6, with TRBD1 matching 8 bases. With 10 bases clipped from V and 2 bases from J, the junction kept 7 bases outside the gene matches. Germline CDR1 reads LGHDT; CDR2 reads YNNKEL (reference sequence). The CDR3 has 15 amino acids.

The chain links TRBV28 to TRBJ1-1; D is possibly TRBD1 (6 bases). The V gene's germline CDR1 is MDHEN and CDR2 SYDVKM. Trimming stripped 0 bases from V and 11 bases from J, with 22 bases between. The CDR3 length is 16 residues. The CDR3 DNA reads TGTGCCAGCAGTTTATGCGAACAGGGAGTAGCTTGTAGGGCTTTCTTT. This translates into CASSLCEQGVACRAFF.

The genes are TRBV5-6 and TRBJ2-7, with 10 bases lining up with TRBD1. CDR3 size: 14 residues. Unmatched junction bases numbered 3, after V lost 0 bases and J lost 6 bases. Per the germline V gene, CDR1 is SGHDT and CDR2 is YYEEEE. This CDR3 reads CASSLGQGATEQYF. The CDR3 nucleotides are TGTGCCAGCAGCTTGGGACAGGGGGCCACCGAGCAGTACTTC.

This chain connects TRBV6-1 to TRBJ1-2; D not resolved. CDR1 and CDR2 (germline): MNHNS, SASEGT. The ends were cut back, 0 bases at V and 10 bases at J, with 15 bases in the middle. The CDR3 runs to 14 residues. CDR3 loop: CASSEALRGEAYTF. CDR3 sequence (DNA): TGTGCCAGCAGTGAAGCGCTTCGAGGAGAAGCCTACACCTTC.

The chain uses TRBV19 and TRBJ2-2; the D gene is possibly TRBD1 (6 bases). Trimming pared 6 bases from V and 0 bases from J, leaving 14 bases between. In germline, CDR1 is LNHDA, CDR2 SQIVND (reference sequence). The CDR3 covers 16 residues. The CDR3 DNA sequence: TGTGCCAGTAGCCCGGGTCAGGGGACGAACACCGGGGAGCTGTTTTTT. Translation gives CASSPGQGTNTGELFF. Full variable domain (outside the CDR3, taken from reference TRBV19 and TRBJ2-2): DGGITQSPKYLFRKEGQNVTLSCEQNLNHDAMYWYRQDPGQGLRLIYYSQIVNDFQKGDIAEGYSVSREKKESFPLTVTSAQKNPTAFYLCASSPGQGTNTGELFFGEGSRLTVL.

This chain connects TRBV6-5 to TRBJ1-1, with a weak D call TRBD1 (5 bases). The CDR3 covers 15 residues. Trimming left V 2 bases short and J 4 bases short, with 14 bases between. Germline CDR1 MNHEY, CDR2 SVGAGI. The CDR3 loop reads CASSYLPRGTTEAFF. The CDR3 region has the DNA TGTGCCAGCAGTTACCTGCCTCGGGGGACCACTGAAGCTTTCTTT.